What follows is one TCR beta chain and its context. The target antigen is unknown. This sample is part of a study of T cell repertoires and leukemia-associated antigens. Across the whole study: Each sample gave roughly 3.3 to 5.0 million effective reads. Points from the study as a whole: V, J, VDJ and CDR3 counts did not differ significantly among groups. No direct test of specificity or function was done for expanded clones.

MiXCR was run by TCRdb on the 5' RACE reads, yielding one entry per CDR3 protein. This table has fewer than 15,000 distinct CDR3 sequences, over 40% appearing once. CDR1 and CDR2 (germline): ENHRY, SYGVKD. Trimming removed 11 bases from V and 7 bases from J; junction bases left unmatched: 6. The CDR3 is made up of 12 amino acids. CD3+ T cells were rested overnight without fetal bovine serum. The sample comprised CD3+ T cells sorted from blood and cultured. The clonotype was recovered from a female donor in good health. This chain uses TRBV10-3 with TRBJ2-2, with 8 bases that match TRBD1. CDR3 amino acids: CAADRGGGELFF. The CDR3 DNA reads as TGTGCCGCCGACAGGGGTGGCGGGGAGCTGTTTTTT.